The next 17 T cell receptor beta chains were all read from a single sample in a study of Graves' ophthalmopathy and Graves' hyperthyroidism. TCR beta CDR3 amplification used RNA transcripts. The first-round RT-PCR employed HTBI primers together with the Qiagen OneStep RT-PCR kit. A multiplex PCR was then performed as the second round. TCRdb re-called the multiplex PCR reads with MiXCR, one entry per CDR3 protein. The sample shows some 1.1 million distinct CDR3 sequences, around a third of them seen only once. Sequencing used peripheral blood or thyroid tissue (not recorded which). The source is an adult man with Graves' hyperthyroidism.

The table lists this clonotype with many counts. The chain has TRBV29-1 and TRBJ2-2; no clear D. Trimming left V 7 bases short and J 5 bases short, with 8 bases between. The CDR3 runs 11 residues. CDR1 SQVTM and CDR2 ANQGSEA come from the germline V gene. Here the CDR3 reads CSGRKTGELFF. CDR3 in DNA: TGCAGCGGGCGTAAAACCGGGGAGCTGTTTTTT.

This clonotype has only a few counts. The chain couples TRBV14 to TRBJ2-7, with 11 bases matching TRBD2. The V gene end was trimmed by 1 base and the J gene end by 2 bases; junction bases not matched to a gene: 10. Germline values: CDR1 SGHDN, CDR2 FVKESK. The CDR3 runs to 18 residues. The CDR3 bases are TGTGCCAGCAGCCAAGCTCCTAGCGGGAGGCACTCAACCTACGAGCAGTACTTC. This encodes CASSQAPSGRHSTYEQYF.

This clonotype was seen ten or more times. The CDR3 DNA is TGCGCATCCTCGGGAGAGAACTATGGCTACACCTTC. It yields the protein CASSGENYGYTF. This chain joins TRBV5-1 and TRBJ1-2; D is unresolved. CDR1 is SGHRS, CDR2 YFSETQ, per germline. The CDR3 runs 12 residues.

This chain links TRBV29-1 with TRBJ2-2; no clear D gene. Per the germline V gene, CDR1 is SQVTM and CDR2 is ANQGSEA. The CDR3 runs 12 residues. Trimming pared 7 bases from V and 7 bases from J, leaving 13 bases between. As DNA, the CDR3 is TGCAGCGCCAGGCAGGTTGTCGGGGAGCTGTTTTTT. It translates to CSARQVVGELFF.

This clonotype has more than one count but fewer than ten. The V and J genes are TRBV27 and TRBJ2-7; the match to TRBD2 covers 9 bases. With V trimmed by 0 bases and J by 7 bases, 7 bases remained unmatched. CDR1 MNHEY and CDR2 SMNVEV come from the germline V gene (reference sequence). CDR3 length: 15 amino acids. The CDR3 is CASSLSSGGLGEQYF. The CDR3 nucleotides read TGTGCCAGCAGTTTATCTAGCGGGGGTTTAGGGGAGCAGTACTTC.

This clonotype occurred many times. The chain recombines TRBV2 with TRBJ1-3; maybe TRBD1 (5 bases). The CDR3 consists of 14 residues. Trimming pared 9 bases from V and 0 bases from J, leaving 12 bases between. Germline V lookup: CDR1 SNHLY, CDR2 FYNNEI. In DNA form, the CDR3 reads TGTGCCAGGCAAGGGGCCTCCTCTGGAAACACCATATATTTT. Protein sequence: CARQGASSGNTIYF. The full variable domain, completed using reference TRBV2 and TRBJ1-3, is EPEVTQTPSHQVTQMGQEVILRCVPISNHLYFYWYRQILGQKVEFLVSFYNNEISEKSEIFDDQFSVERPDGSNFTLKIRSTKLEDSAMYFCARQGASSGNTIYFGEGSWLTVV.

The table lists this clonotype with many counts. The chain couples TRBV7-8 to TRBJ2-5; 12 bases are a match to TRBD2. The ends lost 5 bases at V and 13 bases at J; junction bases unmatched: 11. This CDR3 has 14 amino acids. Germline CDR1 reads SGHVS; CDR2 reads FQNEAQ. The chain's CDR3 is CASSTELAGGRGYF. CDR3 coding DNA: TGTGCCAGCAGCACCGAGCTAGCGGGGGGGCGGGGGTACTTC.

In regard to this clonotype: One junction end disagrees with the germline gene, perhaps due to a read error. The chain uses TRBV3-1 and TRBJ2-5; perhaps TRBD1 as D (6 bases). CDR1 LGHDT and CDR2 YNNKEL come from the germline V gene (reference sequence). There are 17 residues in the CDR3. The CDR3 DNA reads TGTGCCAGCAGACAAGTTAACACAGGGATGTACCAAGAGACTCAGTACTTC. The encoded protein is CASRQVNTGMYQETQYF.

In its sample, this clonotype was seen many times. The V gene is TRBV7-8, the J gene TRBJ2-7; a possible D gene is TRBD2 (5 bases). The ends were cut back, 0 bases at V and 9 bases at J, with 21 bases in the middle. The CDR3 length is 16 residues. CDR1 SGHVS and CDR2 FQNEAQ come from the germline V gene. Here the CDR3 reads CASSLAPDSATSPQYF. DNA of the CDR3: TGTGCCAGCAGCTTAGCGCCGGACTCGGCGACCAGTCCGCAGTACTTC.

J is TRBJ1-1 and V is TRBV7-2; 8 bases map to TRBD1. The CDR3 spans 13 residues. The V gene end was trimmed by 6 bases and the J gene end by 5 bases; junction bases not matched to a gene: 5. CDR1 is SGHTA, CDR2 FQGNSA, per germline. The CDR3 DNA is TGTGCCAGCAGGTGGGGGACAGGAACTGAAGCTTTCTTT. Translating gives CASRWGTGTEAFF.

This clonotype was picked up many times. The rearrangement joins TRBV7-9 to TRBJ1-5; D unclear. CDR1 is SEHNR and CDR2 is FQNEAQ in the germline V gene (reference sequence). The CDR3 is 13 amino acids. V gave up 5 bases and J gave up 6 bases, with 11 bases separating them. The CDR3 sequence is CASSPGRGQPQHF. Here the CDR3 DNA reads TGTGCCAGCAGCCCGGGGAGAGGTCAGCCCCAGCATTTT.

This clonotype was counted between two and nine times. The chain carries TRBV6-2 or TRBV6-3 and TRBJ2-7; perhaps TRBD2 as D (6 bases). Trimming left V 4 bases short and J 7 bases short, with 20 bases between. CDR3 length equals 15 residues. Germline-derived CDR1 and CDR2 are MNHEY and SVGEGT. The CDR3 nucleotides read TGTGCCAGCAGTTGGCTAGCGCCACCCCAGGGAGAGCAGTACTTC. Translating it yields CASSWLAPPQGEQYF.

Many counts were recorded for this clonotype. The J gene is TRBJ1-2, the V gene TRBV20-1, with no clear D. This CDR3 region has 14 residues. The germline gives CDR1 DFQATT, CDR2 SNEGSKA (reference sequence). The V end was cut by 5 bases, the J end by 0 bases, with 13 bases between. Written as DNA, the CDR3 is TGCAGTGCTCCTCCGGCAAGTCCTAACTATGGCTACACCTTC. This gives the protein CSAPPASPNYGYTF.

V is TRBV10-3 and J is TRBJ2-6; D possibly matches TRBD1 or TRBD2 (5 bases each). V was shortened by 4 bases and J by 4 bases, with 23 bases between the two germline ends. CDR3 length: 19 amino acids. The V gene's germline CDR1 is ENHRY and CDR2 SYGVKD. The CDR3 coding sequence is TGTGCCATCAGTGCGGTCCGGGACGCCAGTAGGTCAGGGGCCAACGTCCTGACTTTC. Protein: CAISAVRDASRSGANVLTF.

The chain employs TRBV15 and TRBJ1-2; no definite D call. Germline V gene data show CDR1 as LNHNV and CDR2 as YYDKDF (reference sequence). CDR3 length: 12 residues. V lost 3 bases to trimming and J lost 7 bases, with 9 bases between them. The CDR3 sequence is CATSSWTGGYTF. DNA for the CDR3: TGTGCCACCAGCAGCTGGACTGGTGGCTACACCTTC.

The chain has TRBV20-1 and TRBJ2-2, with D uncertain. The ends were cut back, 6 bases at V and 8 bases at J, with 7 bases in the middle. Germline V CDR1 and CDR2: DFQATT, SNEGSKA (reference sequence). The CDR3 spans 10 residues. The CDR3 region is CSAPAGELFF. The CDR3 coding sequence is TGCAGTGCGCCAGCAGGGGAGCTGTTTTTT.

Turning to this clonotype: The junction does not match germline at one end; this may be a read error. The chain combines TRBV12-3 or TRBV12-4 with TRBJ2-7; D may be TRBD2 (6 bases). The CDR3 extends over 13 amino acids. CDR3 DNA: TGTGCCAGCAGTTTGGGCGGGGCTTACGGGCAGTACTTC. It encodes CASSLGGAYGQYF.